This is a list of T cell receptor beta chains from one sample in a study of shared clonotypes between healthy human individuals. This table comes from immunoSEQ multiplex PCR, and its TCRdb copy is limited to in-frame clones, with some not included. The table has about 2.1 million clones, 80% to 95% seen once. Sequenced input: naive CD8+ T cells from PBMCs. These receptors all stem from a man between 18 and 35 years old in good health. Some clones in this sample may be carry-over from other donors' samples. Each CDR3 is given with its conserved first and last residue. The order of the fields is clone size, V gene, J gene, D gene, CDR3 protein, CDR3 DNA. D genes are given only for firm matches. Expanded clones get a size class; other rows say once, few or many, or leave the size out.

.	TRBV19	TRBJ2-7	TRBD2	CASSTSSGVTYEQYF	TGTGCCAGTAGTACGAGTAGCGGGGTAACCTACGAGCAGTACTTC
once	TRBV5-4	TRBJ2-7	.	CASSFRDPLTEQYF	TGTGCCAGCAGCTTTAGGGACCCACTCACCGAGCAGTACTTC
.	TRBV7-8	TRBJ1-2	.	CASGGGLLYGYTF	TGTGCCAGCGGGGGTGGCCTCCTCTATGGCTACACCTTC
once	TRBV10-3	TRBJ2-1	TRBD2	CAISVAGGGYNEQFF	TGTGCCATCAGTGTAGCGGGAGGTGGCTACAATGAGCAGTTCTTC
.	TRBV9	TRBJ2-7	.	CASSVDSSYEQYF	TGTGCCAGCAGCGTAGACAGCTCCTACGAGCAGTACTTC
.	TRBV28	TRBJ2-7	TRBD1	CASSSGDRGEQYF	TGTGCCAGCAGTTCGGGGGACAGGGGCGAGCAGTACTTC
.	TRBV5-6	TRBJ1-2	.	CASSFPQSPLRYTF	TGTGCCAGCAGCTTTCCCCAGTCCCCCCTACGCTACACCTTC
.	TRBV9	TRBJ1-1	.	CASSVTEGVYTEAFF	TGTGCCAGCAGCGTCACGGAGGGTGTGTACACTGAAGCTTTCTTT
.	TRBV19	TRBJ1-5	.	CASSQRGYSNQPQHF	TGTGCCAGTAGTCAGAGGGGATATAGCAATCAGCCCCAGCATTTT
.	TRBV6-1	TRBJ2-7	.	CASSEGSEGAYEQYF	TGTGCCAGCAGTGAAGGGTCGGAGGGGGCCTACGAGCAGTACTTC
.	TRBV11-2	TRBJ2-7	TRBD2	CASSPLAVMGEQYF	TGTGCCAGCAGCCCACTAGCGGTGATGGGCGAGCAGTACTTC
.	TRBV5-1	TRBJ2-1	.	CASSRGTGPTYNEQFF	TGCGCCAGCAGCAGGGGGACGGGTCCTACCTACAATGAGCAGTTCTTC
.	TRBV29-1	TRBJ2-7	.	CSAPRGQYF	TGCAGCGCCCCTAGGGGGCAGTACTTC
.	TRBV7-6	TRBJ2-5	.	CASSLVRPQETQYF	TGTGCCAGCAGCTTAGTGAGACCCCAAGAGACCCAGTACTTC